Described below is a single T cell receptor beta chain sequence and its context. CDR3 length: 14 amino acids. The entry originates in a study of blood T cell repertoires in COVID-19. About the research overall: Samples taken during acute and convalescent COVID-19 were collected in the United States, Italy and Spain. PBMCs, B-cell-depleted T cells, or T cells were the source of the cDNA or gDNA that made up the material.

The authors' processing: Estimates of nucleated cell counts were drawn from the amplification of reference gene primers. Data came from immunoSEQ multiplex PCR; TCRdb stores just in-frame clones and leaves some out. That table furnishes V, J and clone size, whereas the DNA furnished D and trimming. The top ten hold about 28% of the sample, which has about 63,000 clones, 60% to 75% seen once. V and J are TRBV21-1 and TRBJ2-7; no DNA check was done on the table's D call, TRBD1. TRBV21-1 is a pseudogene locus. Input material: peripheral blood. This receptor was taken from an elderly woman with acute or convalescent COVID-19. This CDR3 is CASSKERQNYEQYF. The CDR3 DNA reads TGTGCCAGCAGCAAAGAGAGACAAAACTACGAGCAGTACTTC.